The entry below gives a single T cell receptor beta chain sequence along with its context. Its antigen is undetermined. The PCR employed 60 Vbeta primers together with 13 Jbeta primers. Method: immunoSEQ multiplex PCR; TCRdb's copy keeps in-frame clones and lacks some. This table holds around 130,000 clones, roughly four fifths found once. This record belongs to a study of cytomegalovirus exposure and HLA in healthy donors. General study results and limits: Most subjects' HLA-A and HLA-B alleles were reportedly predicted from TCR beta sequences. Sequencing likely generated an artifact that appeared as a cluster of highly shared sequence variants. Rarity characterized most TCR sequences, yet some public TCRs appeared in many donors.

The germline V and J ends were trimmed by 3 bases and 0 bases, with 9 bases remaining between them. The length of the CDR3 is 15 residues. Germline assignment: CDR1 SGDLS and CDR2 YYNGEE. Sequences were obtained from PBMCs. This receptor was obtained from a boy between 2 and 10 years old in good health and CMV-seronegative. V gene TRBV9 combines with J gene TRBJ2-2, with D perhaps TRBD1 (6 bases). This CDR3 is CASSGGPSNTGELFF. CDR3 DNA: TGTGCCAGCAGCGGGGGGCCCTCGAACACCGGGGAGCTGTTTTTT.